The rows below give T cell receptor beta chains drawn from one sample of a study of graft-versus-host responses after intestinal transplantation. These receptors lack a known antigen. Clones were read by immunoSEQ multiplex PCR, and TCRdb kept only the in-frame ones, dropping some. The sample contains approximately 78,000 clones, 80% to 90% of which appear only once. The input for sequencing was unstimulated CD8+ T cells sorted from spleen or lymph node cells, taken before transplant. All receptors come from a human donor who was the organ donor for an intestinal transplant. Each CDR3 is given with its conserved first and last residue. A D gene is named only where the DNA matches it firmly. Only part of the rows carry a size: once, few, many, or a class if the clone is expanded.

j_call clone_size d_call v_call cdr3_aa cdr3_nt
TRBJ2-3 - TRBD1 TRBV7-2 CASSFRDRGSTQYF TGTGCCAGCAGCTTTCGGGACAGGGGGAGTACGCAGTATTTT
TRBJ1-4 - - TRBV6-1 CASSEVGGTNEKLFF TGTGCCAGCAGTGAAGTAGGGGGAACTAATGAAAAACTGTTTTTT
TRBJ2-4 - - TRBV6-4 CASSDSTIEAKNIQYF TGTGCCAGCAGTGACTCGACAATTGAGGCCAAAAACATTCAGTACTTC
TRBJ1-1 - - TRBV2 CASSDSYYMNTEAFF TGTGCCAGCAGTGACAGTTATTATATGAACACTGAAGCTTTCTTT
TRBJ2-6 - - TRBV10-3 CAALRGGGASGANVLTF TGTGCTGCGTTAAGAGGAGGGGGGGCCTCTGGGGCCAACGTCCTGACTTTC
TRBJ1-1 once - TRBV27 CASSWGGNTEAFF TGTGCCAGCAGCTGGGGGGGTAACACTGAAGCTTTCTTT
TRBJ1-2 - - TRBV5-1 CASTFRGGPPHYGYTF TGCGCCAGCACCTTCAGGGGTGGGCCACCTCACTATGGCTACACCTTC
TRBJ2-1 - - TRBV19 CASSTQSGRTKFF TGTGCCAGTAGTACCCAATCCGGACGGACGAAGTTCTTC
TRBJ1-5 - - TRBV6-5 CASRMGGNQPQHF TGTGCCAGCAGAATGGGGGGCAATCAGCCCCAGCATTTT
TRBJ2-2 - - TRBV4-1 CASSRPGLRTRELFF TGCGCCAGCAGCCGTCCGGGCCTAAGGACCCGGGAGCTGTTTTTT
TRBJ1-2 - - TRBV4-1 CASSQGGGDGGYTF TGCGCCAGCAGCCAGGGGGGTGGGGACGGCGGCTACACCTTC
TRBJ2-7 - - TRBV2 CASRGRTGGEQYF TGTGCCAGCAGGGGGAGGACAGGAGGCGAGCAGTACTTC
TRBJ2-7 - TRBD1 TRBV2 CASSEFRGPSRLTSYEQYF TGTGCCAGCAGTGAATTTAGGGGGCCTAGTCGGCTGACGTCCTACGAGCAGTACTTC
TRBJ2-7 - TRBD1 TRBV27 CASSLSTGYEQYF TGTGCCAGCAGTTTATCGACAGGGTACGAGCAGTACTTC
TRBJ2-7 few - TRBV6-1 CASSETGQHPYEQYF TGTGCCAGCAGTGAAACCGGACAGCACCCCTACGAGCAGTACTTC
TRBJ1-2 - - TRBV19 CASSMTGLHGYTF TGTGCCAGTAGTATGACAGGACTCCATGGCTACACCTTC
TRBJ1-5 - - TRBV10-3 CASSYSAEEQPQHF TGTGCCAGCAGTTACTCGGCAGAGGAGCAGCCCCAGCATTTT
TRBJ2-6 - - TRBV5-8 CASSLDVSGANVLTF TGTGCCAGCAGCTTGGACGTCTCTGGGGCCAACGTCCTGACTTTC
TRBJ2-7 few TRBD2 TRBV6-6 CASSYTGEGTYEQYF TGTGCCAGCAGTTATACCGGGGAGGGGACCTACGAGCAGTACTTC
TRBJ2-1 - TRBD2 TRBV10-3 CAIRALPGLGTYNEQFF TGTGCCATCAGAGCATTGCCGGGACTAGGTACCTACAATGAGCAGTTCTTC
TRBJ2-2 - - TRBV29-1 CSVELASTNTGELFF TGCAGCGTTGAACTAGCCAGCACCAACACCGGGGAGCTGTTTTTT
TRBJ1-4 - TRBD1 TRBV2 CASRGGTVEKLFF TGTGCCAGCAGGGGGGGGACAGTTGAAAAACTGTTTTTT
TRBJ1-1 - - TRBV5-1 CASSLETALSNTEAFF TGCGCCAGCAGCTTGGAGACAGCGTTATCGAACACTGAAGCTTTCTTT
TRBJ1-2 few - TRBV6-9 CASSYQFNYGYTF TGTGCCAGCAGTTATCAATTTAACTATGGCTACACCTTC
TRBJ2-5 - TRBD1 TRBV28 CASSTGTGGQETQYF TGTGCCAGCAGCACCGGGACAGGGGGGCAAGAGACCCAGTACTTC
TRBJ2-1 - - TRBV7-2 CASSLYWANEQFF TGTGCCAGCAGCTTATATTGGGCCAATGAGCAGTTCTTC
TRBJ2-7 once - TRBV6-1 CASSGKSETDRRYSYEQYF TGTGCCAGCAGTGGCAAATCTGAAACTGACAGAAGGTATTCCTACGAGCAGTACTTC
TRBJ2-5 - - TRBV4-1 CASSQDRYTGKGETQYF TGCGCCAGCAGCCAAGATCGCTACACAGGGAAGGGAGAGACCCAGTACTTC
TRBJ1-1 - - TRBV28 CASSFRGVGMNTEAFF TGTGCCAGCAGTTTTCGTGGGGTGGGTATGAACACTGAAGCTTTCTTT
TRBJ2-7 once TRBD1 TRBV25-1 CASSEDVRGRFEQYF TGTGCCAGCAGTGAAGACGTCAGGGGGCGCTTCGAGCAGTACTTC
TRBJ2-7 - - TRBV6-4 CASSETTRRSYEQYF TGTGCCAGCAGTGAAACGACGCGGCGTTCCTACGAGCAGTACTTC
TRBJ2-2 - - TRBV30 CAQKFKVPGELFF TGTGCCCAAAAGTTCAAGGTCCCCGGGGAGCTGTTTTTT
TRBJ1-1 - - TRBV15 CATSRDELPNTEAFF TGTGCCACCAGCAGAGACGAACTCCCGAACACTGAAGCTTTCTTT
TRBJ2-7 - - TRBV6-6 CASSSTGLYEQYF TGTGCCAGCAGTTCAACAGGGTTGTACGAGCAGTACTTC
TRBJ2-3 - - TRBV6-1 CAGSRYNPITDTQYF TGTGCCGGGTCCCGTTACAACCCAATCACAGATACGCAGTATTTT
TRBJ2-1 - TRBD1 TRBV27 CASSLEGRGRLYEQFF TGTGCCAGCAGTTTAGAGGGTAGGGGGCGGCTCTATGAGCAGTTCTTC
TRBJ2-7 - TRBD1 TRBV27 CASWRTGVYEQYF TGTGCCAGCTGGAGGACAGGGGTCTACGAGCAGTACTTC
TRBJ2-5 - - TRBV15 CATSRDLSPSRETQYF TGTGCCACCAGCAGAGATCTATCCCCCAGCCGGGAGACCCAGTACTTC
TRBJ1-4 - - TRBV5-1 CASSLYDWGDEKLFF TGCGCCAGCAGCCTCTATGACTGGGGGGATGAAAAACTGTTTTTT
TRBJ2-7 - - TRBV4-1 CASSQERQAGPYEQYF TGCGCCAGCAGCCAAGAAAGACAGGCAGGACCCTACGAGCAGTACTTC
TRBJ1-2 - TRBD1 TRBV28 CASSLIVQGMGGYGYTF TGTGCCAGCAGTTTAATCGTACAGGGGATGGGGGGCTATGGCTACACCTTC
TRBJ1-6 - TRBD1 TRBV18 CASSPWGTVEIGSPLHF TGTGCCAGCTCACCATGGGGGACAGTTGAGATTGGTTCACCCCTCCACTTT
TRBJ2-7 - TRBD2 TRBV5-6 CASSFGTSGGGYEQYF TGTGCCAGCAGCTTCGGGACTAGCGGGGGAGGCTACGAGCAGTACTTC
TRBJ1-2 - TRBD1 TRBV28 CASSSYLRGYGYTF TGTGCCAGCAGTTCTTATCTCAGGGGGTATGGCTACACCTTC
TRBJ1-5 - - TRBV4-1 CASSQVVGAGSNQPQHF TGCGCCAGCAGCCAAGTTGTTGGGGCAGGGAGCAATCAGCCCCAGCATTTT
TRBJ1-5 - TRBD1 TRBV4-1 CASSQVQGANQPQHF TGCGCCAGCAGCCAAGTGCAGGGGGCGAATCAGCCCCAGCATTTT
TRBJ2-1 - - TRBV7-2 CASSWTYDEQFF TGTGCCAGCAGCTGGACATATGATGAGCAGTTCTTC
TRBJ1-2 - - TRBV6-6 CASRGEGGYTF TGTGCCAGCCGGGGGGAGGGTGGCTACACCTTC
TRBJ1-5 medium-sized - TRBV19 CASSISSSNQPQHF TGTGCCAGTAGTATTTCCAGTAGCAATCAGCCCCAGCATTTT
TRBJ1-1 few - TRBV10-3 CAISELTRTEAFF TGTGCCATCAGTGAGTTGACCCGCACTGAAGCTTTCTTT
TRBJ2-7 - TRBD1 TRBV18 CASSYRGLKYF TGTGCCAGCTCGTACAGGGGTTTGAAGTACTTC
TRBJ1-3 - - TRBV19 CASSPRTVGNTIYF TGTGCCAGTAGTCCGAGGACAGTTGGAAACACCATATATTTT
TRBJ1-1 - - TRBV29-1 CSVEVTAAFF TGCAGCGTTGAAGTTACGGCCGCTTTCTTT
TRBJ1-1 - - TRBV19 CASSTRPRKNTEAFF TGTGCCAGTAGTACAAGGCCGAGGAAGAACACTGAAGCTTTCTTT
TRBJ1-2 - - TRBV4-2 CASSHIPDGGVGGYTF TGTGCCAGCAGCCACATCCCGGACGGGGGGGTTGGTGGCTACACCTTC
TRBJ2-2 - - TRBV7-3 CASSSLAGELFF TGTGCCAGCAGTTCGCTAGCCGGGGAGCTGTTTTTT